The TCR beta chain described here comes from a study of glioma-infiltrating T cells after dendritic cell vaccination. Losses at the gene ends were 6 bases for V and 5 bases for J; bases not matched to a gene: 11. The length of the CDR3 is 15 residues. Germline V CDR1 and CDR2: MGHDK, SYGVNS. On this clone itself: Its target is not known.

Whole-study results and caveats: Longer survival after dendritic cell vaccination followed higher pretreatment TIL content.

TCRB CDR3 was amplified from 2 ug genomic DNA or less. Amplification used 60 V beta primers and 13 J beta primers. Only in-frame clones appear in the TCRdb table, and some are missing; sequencing was by immunoSEQ multiplex PCR. The sample gives fewer than 100,000 clones, about nine tenths of which show up once; around 14% is in the top ten. The receptor was derived from a human donor with glioblastoma. Material: blood, obtained before dendritic cell vaccination. This chain joins TRBV25-1 and TRBJ2-5; TRBD1 matches 8 bases. The CDR3 reads CASRSGQGRLETQYF. CDR3 nucleotide sequence: TGTGCCAGCAGATCAGGACAGGGACGTCTTGAGACCCAGTACTTC.